Listed below are T cell receptor beta chains from one sample, sequenced in a study of blood T cell repertoires in COVID-19. Sequenced by immunoSEQ multiplex PCR; TCRdb stores in-frame clones only, minus some. This sample has 110,000 to 150,000 clones, with 85% found just once. The specimen was peripheral blood. These receptors were taken from a man aged 50 to 60 with acute or convalescent COVID-19. CDR3s include the opening cysteine and the closing phenylalanine or tryptophan. The order of the fields is J gene, V gene, D gene, CDR3 DNA, CDR3 protein. D genes are given only for firm matches.

>TRBJ2-1|TRBV10-3|TRBD2
TGTGCCATCAGGGAAGCGGGGGGCCGGAACAATGAGCAGTTCTTC
CAIREAGGRNNEQFF
>TRBJ1-3|TRBV6-5|NA
TGTGCCAGCATAGAGGACGGGGGCTCTGGAAACACCATATATTTT
CASIEDGGSGNTIYF
>TRBJ2-7|TRBV11-3|TRBD2
TGTGCCAGCAGCGCGGGACTACCAAGCTCCTACGAGCAGTACTTC
CASSAGLPSSYEQYF
>TRBJ2-1|TRBV5-1|TRBD2
TGCGCCAGCAGCTTGGGACTAGCGAACTACAATGAGCAGTTCTTC
CASSLGLANYNEQFF
>TRBJ1-2|TRBV19|TRBD1
TGTGCCAGTAGTATAGGGGACAGGTCGGGTGGCTACACCTTC
CASSIGDRSGGYTF
>TRBJ2-3|TRBV9|NA
TGTGCCAGCAGCGTTGGAGGGGGGGACACAGATACGCAGTATTTT
CASSVGGGDTDTQYF
>TRBJ1-1|TRBV5-1|NA
TGCGCCAGCAGCTTGGGAGACAGCCCCGTAACCACTGAAGCTTTCTTT
CASSLGDSPVTTEAFF
>TRBJ2-5|TRBV7-3|NA
TGTGCCAGCAGCTTAACAGAGAGGGAGGCCCAGTACTTC
CASSLTEREAQYF
>TRBJ1-5|TRBV28|TRBD1
TGTGCCAGCACCCAACTCCAGGGGGTCCAGCCCCAGCATTTT
CASTQLQGVQPQHF
>TRBJ2-1|TRBV30|NA
TGTGCCTGGAATCTAGTTCCTTCCTACAATGAGCAGTTCTTC
CAWNLVPSYNEQFF
>TRBJ1-1|TRBV18|NA
TGTGCCAGCTCACCACCGTCAGGGCCCATGAACACTGAAGCTTTCTTT
CASSPPSGPMNTEAFF
>TRBJ2-1|TRBV7-8|NA
TGTGCCAGCAGCCTATTACAGGGCGATGAGCAGTTCTTC
CASSLLQGDEQFF
>TRBJ2-7|TRBV11-2|NA
TGTGCCAGCAGCTTGATTGGGGGAGGATACGAGCAGTACTTC
CASSLIGGGYEQYF
>TRBJ2-5|TRBV5-4|TRBD2
TGTGCCAGTTCCCCCCCGGGCGTCGCGGGGGAGTTTATTGAGACCCAGTACTTC
CASSPPGVAGEFIETQYF
>TRBJ2-7|TRBV2|TRBD2
TGTGCCAGCAGCCGCGGGGGGGCCTCCTACGAGCAGTACTTC
CASSRGGASYEQYF
>TRBJ1-6|TRBV9|NA
TGTGCCAGCAGCGTAGGTCGGGGGAAAGATAATTCACCCCTCCACTTT
CASSVGRGKDNSPLHF
>TRBJ2-1|TRBV6-5|TRBD1
TGTGCCACCCACCCCGGGACAGGGCCATACAATGAGCAGTTCTTC
CATHPGTGPYNEQFF
>TRBJ1-1|TRBV18|TRBD1
TGTGCCAGCTCACCCCTGACAGGGGGCGCCGGAGCTTTCTTT
CASSPLTGGAGAFF
>TRBJ1-1|TRBV9|NA
TGTGCCAGCAGCGTAGGGGAGACGGACACTGAAGCTTTCTTT
CASSVGETDTEAFF
>TRBJ2-7|TRBV29-1|NA
TGCAGCGTCGAAAACTCAAACTACAGGTCGGATCGCTACGAGCAGTACTTC
CSVENSNYRSDRYEQYF
>TRBJ2-2|TRBV11-2|TRBD1
TGTGCCAGCAGCCTGACAGGGGCTGGCACCGGGGAGCTGTTTTTT
CASSLTGAGTGELFF
>TRBJ2-5|TRBV27|NA
TGTGCCAGCTCCTTGACTAGACGGCAAGAGACCCAGTACTTC
CASSLTRRQETQYF